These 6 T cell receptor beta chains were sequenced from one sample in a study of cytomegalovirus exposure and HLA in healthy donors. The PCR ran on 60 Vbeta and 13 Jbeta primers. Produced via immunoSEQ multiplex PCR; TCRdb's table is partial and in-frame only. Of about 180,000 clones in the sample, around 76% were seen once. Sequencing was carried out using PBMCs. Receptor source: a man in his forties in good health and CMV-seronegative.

The CDR3 DNA is TGCAGCGCCCAAGAGGGCAGAACTGAAGCTTTCTTT. Protein sequence: CSAQEGRTEAFF. The rearrangement uses TRBV29-1 and TRBJ1-1; D is undetermined. V dropped 7 bases and J dropped 5 bases, with 14 bases sitting between them. The germline gives CDR1 SQVTM, CDR2 ANQGSEA. The CDR3 spans 12 residues.

The CDR3 DNA follows: TGTGCCAGCAGTTTAGGGGCGGCTCGGGAGCAGTACTTC. It specifies CASSLGAAREQYF. This sequence joins TRBV28 and TRBJ2-7, with TRBD1 as a possible D gene (5 bases). Germline V gives CDR1 MDHEN, CDR2 SYDVKM. V lost 2 bases to trimming and J lost 7 bases, with 12 bases between them. The CDR3 covers 13 residues.

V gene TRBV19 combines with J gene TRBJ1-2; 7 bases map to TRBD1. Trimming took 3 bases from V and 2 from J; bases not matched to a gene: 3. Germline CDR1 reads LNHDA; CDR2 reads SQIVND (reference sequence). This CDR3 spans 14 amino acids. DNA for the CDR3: TGTGCCAGTAGTATGGCAGGGGGAAACTATGGCTACACCTTC. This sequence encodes CASSMAGGNYGYTF.

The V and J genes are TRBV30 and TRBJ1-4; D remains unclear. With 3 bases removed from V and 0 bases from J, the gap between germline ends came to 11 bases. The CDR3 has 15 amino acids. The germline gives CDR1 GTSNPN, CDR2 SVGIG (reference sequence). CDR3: CAWSPVDATNEKLFF. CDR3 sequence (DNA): TGTGCCTGGAGCCCCGTAGATGCAACTAATGAAAAACTGTTTTTT.

The DNA of the CDR3 is TGCGCCAGCAGCAAAGGACTAGCGCTACAAGAGACCCAGTACTTC. Translation gives CASSKGLALQETQYF. This chain connects TRBV4-3 to TRBJ2-5, with 9 positions matching TRBD2. This CDR3 is built from 15 residues. Germline CDR1 reads LGHNA; CDR2 reads YSLEER. V trimming: 5 bases; J trimming: 2 bases; junction bases outside the gene matches: 6.

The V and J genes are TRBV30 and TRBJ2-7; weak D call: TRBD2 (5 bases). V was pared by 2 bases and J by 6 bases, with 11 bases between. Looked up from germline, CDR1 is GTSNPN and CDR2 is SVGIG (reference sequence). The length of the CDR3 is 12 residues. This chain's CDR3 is CAWSTFGGEQYF. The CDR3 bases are TGTGCCTGGAGTACCTTTGGAGGCGAGCAGTACTTC.